What follows is one TCR beta chain and its context. Its antigen is still unknown. Deletions cut 5 bases from V and 11 bases from J, with 15 bases between. Germline CDR1 is SGHAT and CDR2 is FQNNGV. This CDR3 contains 12 residues. The sample originates from a study of cytomegalovirus exposure and HLA in healthy donors. The PCR made use of 60 Vbeta and 13 Jbeta primers. The protocol was immunoSEQ multiplex PCR, while the TCRdb copy is restricted to in-frame clones and leaves out a portion. Of under 150,000 clones in the sample, around 85% were seen once. Study conclusions and caveats: Apparent HLA restriction characterized most CMV-associated TCR beta chains in a later analysis. The authors considered a cluster of highly shared sequence variants likely to be a sequencing artifact.

This chain joins TRBV11-2 and TRBJ1-1; no clear D. The sequencing sample was made of PBMCs. This TCR derives from a young woman in good health and CMV-seropositive. CDR3 in DNA: TGTGCCAGCAGCACTTCAAACAGTGGGGCTTTCTTT. Translation: CASSTSNSGAFF.